The T cell receptor (beta chain) described here comes from a study of T cells in Graves' hyperthyroidism and ophthalmopathy. Germline V gene sequence: CDR1 SGHAT, CDR2 FQNNGV. Trimming cost V 2 bases and J 5 bases, with 16 bases left between them. There are 16 residues in the CDR3. This clonotype was seen ten or more times. Patients showing uncontrolled infection, other autoimmune disease, pregnancy or lactation were ineligible. Amplification of TCR beta CDR3 regions used RNA as the template. The HTBI primer set was used in a first-round RT-PCR of the TCR CDR3. MiXCR, run by TCRdb on the multiplex PCR reads, gives a single entry per CDR3 protein. The data hold about 300,000 distinct CDR3 sequences, with 15% to 20% observed a single time.

This receptor was identified in a man aged 50 to 60 with Graves' ophthalmopathy. Material for sequencing was blood. V gene TRBV11-2 combines with J gene TRBJ2-1; D is perhaps TRBD2 (6 bases). The CDR3 is CASSLPTSRINNEQFF. In DNA form, the CDR3 reads TGTGCCAGCAGCTTACCTACTAGCCGGATAAACAATGAGCAGTTCTTC.